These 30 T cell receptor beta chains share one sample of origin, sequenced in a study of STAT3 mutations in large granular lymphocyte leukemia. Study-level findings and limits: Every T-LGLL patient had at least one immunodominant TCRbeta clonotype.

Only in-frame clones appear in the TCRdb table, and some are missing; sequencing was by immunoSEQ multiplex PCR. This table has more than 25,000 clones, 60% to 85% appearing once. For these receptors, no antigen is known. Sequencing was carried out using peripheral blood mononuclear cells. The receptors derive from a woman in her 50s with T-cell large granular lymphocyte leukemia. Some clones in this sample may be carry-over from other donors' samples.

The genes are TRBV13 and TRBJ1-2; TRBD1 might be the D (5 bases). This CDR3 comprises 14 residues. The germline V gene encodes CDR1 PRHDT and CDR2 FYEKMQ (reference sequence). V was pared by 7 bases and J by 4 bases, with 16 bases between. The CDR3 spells CASTFNGGSYGYTF. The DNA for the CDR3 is TGTGCCAGCACCTTCAACGGGGGGTCCTATGGCTACACCTTC. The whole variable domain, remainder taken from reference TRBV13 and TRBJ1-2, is AAGVIQSPRHLIKEKRETATLKCYPIPRHDTVYWYQQGPGQDPQFLISFYEKMQSDKGSIPDRFSAQQFSDYHSELNMSSLELGDSALYFCASTFNGGSYGYTFGSGTRLTVV.

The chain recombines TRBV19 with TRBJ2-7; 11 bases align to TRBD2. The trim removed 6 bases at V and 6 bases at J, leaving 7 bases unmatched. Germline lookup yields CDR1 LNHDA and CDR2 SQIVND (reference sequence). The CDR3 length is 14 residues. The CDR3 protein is CASRPLAGEGEQYF. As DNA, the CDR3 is TGTGCCAGTAGACCACTAGCGGGAGAGGGCGAGCAGTACTTC.

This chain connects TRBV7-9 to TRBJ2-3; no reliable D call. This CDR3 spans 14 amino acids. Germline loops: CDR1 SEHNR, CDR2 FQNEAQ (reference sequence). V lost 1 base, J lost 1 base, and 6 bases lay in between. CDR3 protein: CASSLGHRTDTQYF. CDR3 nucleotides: TGTGCCAGCAGCTTAGGACACCGCACAGATACGCAGTATTTT.

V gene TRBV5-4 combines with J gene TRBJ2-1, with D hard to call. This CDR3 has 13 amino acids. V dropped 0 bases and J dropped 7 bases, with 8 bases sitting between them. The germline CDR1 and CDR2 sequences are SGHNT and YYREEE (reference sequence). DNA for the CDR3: TGTGCCAGCAGCTTGGAAACTCTTAATGAGCAGTTCTTC. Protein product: CASSLETLNEQFF.

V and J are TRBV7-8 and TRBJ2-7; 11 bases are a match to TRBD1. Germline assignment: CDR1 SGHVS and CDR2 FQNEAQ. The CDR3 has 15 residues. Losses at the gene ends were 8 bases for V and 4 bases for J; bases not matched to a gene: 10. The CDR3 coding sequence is TGTGCCAGCGCCATTCGGGGACAGGGGGATTACGAGCAGTACTTC. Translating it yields CASAIRGQGDYEQYF.

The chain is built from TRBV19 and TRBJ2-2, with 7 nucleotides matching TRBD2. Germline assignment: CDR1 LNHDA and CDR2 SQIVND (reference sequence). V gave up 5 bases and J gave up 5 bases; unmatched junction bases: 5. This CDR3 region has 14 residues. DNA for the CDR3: TGTGCCAGTAGTCCCGGGACTAAGACCGGGGAGCTGTTTTTT. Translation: CASSPGTKTGELFF.

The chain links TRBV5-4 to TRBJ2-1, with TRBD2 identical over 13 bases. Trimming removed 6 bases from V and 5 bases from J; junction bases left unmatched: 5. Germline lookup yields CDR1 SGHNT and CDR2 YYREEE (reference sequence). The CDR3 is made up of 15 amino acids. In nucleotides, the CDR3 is TGTGCCAGCACCCGGACTAGCGGGAGCCACAATGAGCAGTTCTTC. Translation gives CASTRTSGSHNEQFF.

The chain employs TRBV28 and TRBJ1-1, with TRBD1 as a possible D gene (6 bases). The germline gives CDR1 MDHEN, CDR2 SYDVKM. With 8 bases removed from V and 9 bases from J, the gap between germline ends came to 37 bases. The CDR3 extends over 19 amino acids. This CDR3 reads CASGWGGSFRPQGLSQAFF. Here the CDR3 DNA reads TGTGCCAGCGGGTGGGGGGGTTCATTTCGACCACAGGGCCTAAGTCAAGCTTTCTTT.

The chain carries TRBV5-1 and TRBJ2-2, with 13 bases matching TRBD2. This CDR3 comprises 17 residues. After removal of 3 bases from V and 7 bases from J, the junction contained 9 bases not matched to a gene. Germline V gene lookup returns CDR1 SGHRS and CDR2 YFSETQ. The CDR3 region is CASSSGTSGTAGGELFF. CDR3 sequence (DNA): TGCGCCAGCAGCTCCGGGACTAGCGGGACGGCGGGCGGGGAGCTGTTTTTT. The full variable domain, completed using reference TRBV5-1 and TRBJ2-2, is KAGVTQTPRYLIKTRGQQVTLSCSPISGHRSVSWYQQTPGQGLQFLFEYFSETQRNKGNFPGRFSGRQFSNSRSEMNVSTLELGDSALYLCASSSGTSGTAGGELFFGEGSRLTVL.

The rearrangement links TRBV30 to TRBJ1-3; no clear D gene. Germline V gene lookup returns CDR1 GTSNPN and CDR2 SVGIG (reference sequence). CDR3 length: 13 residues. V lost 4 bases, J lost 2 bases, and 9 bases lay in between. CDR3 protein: CAWKAGAGNTIYF. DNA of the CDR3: TGTGCCTGGAAGGCGGGAGCTGGAAACACCATATATTTT.

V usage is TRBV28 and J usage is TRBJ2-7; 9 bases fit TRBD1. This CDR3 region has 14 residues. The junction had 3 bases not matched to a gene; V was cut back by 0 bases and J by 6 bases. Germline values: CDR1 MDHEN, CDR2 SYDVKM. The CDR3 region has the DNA TGTGCCAGCAGTTTATGGGGGACAGGGCGCGAGCAGTACTTC. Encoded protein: CASSLWGTGREQYF.

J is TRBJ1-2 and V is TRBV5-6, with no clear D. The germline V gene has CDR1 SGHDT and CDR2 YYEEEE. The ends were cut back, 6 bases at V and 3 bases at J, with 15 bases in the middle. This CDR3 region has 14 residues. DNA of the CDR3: TGTGCCAGCACCCTAAGGCAGGCATACTATGGCTACACCTTC. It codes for CASTLRQAYYGYTF.

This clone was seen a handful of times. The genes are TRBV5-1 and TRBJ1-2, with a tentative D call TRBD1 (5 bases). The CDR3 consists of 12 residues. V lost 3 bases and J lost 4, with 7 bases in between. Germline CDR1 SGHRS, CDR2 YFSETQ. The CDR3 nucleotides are TGCGCCAGCAGCTCGGACACCTATGGCTACACCTTC. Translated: CASSSDTYGYTF.

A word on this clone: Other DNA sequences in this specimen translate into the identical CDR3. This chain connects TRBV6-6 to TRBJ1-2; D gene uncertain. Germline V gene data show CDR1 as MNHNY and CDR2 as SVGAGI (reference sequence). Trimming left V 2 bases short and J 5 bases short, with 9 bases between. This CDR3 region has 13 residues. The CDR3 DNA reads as TGTGCCAGCAGTTACAGGGCTGGTTATGGCTACACCTTC. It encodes CASSYRAGYGYTF.

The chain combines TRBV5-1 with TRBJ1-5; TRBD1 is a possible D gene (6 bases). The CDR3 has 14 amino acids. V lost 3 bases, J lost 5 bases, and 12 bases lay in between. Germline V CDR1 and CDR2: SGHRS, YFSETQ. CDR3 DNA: TGCGCCAGCAGCTCAGGGGCTCCCCATCAGCCCCAGCATTTT. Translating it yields CASSSGAPHQPQHF.

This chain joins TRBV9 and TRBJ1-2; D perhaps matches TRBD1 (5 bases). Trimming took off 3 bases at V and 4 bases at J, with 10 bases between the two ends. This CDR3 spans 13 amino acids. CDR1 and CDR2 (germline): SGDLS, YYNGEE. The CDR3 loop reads CASSAGGVYGYTF. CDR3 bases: TGTGCCAGCAGCGCCGGAGGGGTCTATGGCTACACCTTC.

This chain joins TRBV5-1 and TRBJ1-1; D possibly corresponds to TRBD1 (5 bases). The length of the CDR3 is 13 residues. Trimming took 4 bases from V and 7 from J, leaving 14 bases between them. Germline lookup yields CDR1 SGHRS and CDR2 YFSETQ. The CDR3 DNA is TGCGCCAGCAGCACGGGCCTAGGGGTTGAAGCTTTCTTT. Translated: CASSTGLGVEAFF.

Here the CDR3 DNA reads TGTGCCAGCAGTTCCCCATCCGGGACGGTCACCTACGAGCAGTACTTC. Translation gives CASSSPSGTVTYEQYF. The chain combines TRBV28 with TRBJ2-7; either TRBD1 or TRBD2 may supply D (5 bases each). Germline CDR1 is MDHEN and CDR2 is SYDVKM. This CDR3 spans 16 amino acids. V was shortened by 4 bases and J by 2 bases, with 18 bases between the two germline ends.

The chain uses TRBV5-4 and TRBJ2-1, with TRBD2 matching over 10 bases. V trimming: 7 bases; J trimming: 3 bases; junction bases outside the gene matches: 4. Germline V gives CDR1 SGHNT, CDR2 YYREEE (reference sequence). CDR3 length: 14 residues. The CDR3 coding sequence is TGTGCCAGCCGGACTAGCGGATACTACAATGAGCAGTTCTTC. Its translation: CASRTSGYYNEQFF.

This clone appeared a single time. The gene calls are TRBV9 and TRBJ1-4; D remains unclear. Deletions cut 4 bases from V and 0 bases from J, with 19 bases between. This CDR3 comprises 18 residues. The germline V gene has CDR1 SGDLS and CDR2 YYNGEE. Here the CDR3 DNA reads TGTGCCAGCAGCAAAGGTAGAGGGCTCATCGCAACTAATGAAAAACTGTTTTTT. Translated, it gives CASSKGRGLIATNEKLFF.

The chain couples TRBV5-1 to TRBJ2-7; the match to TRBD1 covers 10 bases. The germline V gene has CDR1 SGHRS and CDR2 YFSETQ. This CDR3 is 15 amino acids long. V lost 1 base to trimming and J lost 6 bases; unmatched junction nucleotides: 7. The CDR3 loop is CASSLSGTGDPEQYF. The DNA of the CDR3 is TGCGCCAGCAGCTTGAGTGGGACAGGGGACCCCGAGCAGTACTTC.

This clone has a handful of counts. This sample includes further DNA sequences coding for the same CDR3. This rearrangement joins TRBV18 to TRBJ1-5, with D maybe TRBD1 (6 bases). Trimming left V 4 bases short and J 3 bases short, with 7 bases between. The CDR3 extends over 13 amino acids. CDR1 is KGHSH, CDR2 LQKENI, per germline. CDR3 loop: CASSRTDNQPQHF. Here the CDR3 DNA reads TGTGCCAGCTCACGGACAGACAATCAGCCCCAGCATTTT.

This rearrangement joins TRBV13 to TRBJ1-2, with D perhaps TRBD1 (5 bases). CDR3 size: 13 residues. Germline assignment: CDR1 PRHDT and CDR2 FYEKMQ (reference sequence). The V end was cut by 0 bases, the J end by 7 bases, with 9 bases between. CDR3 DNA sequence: TGTGCCAGCAGCTTAGGACCCGGGACTGGCTACACCTTC. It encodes CASSLGPGTGYTF.

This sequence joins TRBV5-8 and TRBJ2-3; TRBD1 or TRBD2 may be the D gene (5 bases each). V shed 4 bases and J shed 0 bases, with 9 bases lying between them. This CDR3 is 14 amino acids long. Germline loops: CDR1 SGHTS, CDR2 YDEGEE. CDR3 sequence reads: CASSPRGSTDTQYF. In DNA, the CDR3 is TGTGCCAGCAGCCCGAGGGGCAGCACAGATACGCAGTATTTT. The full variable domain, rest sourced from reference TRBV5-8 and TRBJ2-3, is EAGVTQSPTHLIKTRGQQATLRCSPISGHTSVYWYQQALGLGLQFLLWYDEGEERNRGNFPPRFSGRQFPNYSSELNVNALELEDSALYLCASSPRGSTDTQYFGPGTRLTVL.

CDR3 sequence reads: CASSSQGIAGGLREQYF. DNA for the CDR3: TGTGCCAGCAGTTCCCAGGGGATAGCGGGAGGGCTCCGCGAGCAGTACTTC. The V call is TRBV28, the J call TRBJ2-7; 11 bases are shared with TRBD2. Looked up from germline, CDR1 is MDHEN and CDR2 is SYDVKM. The V gene end was trimmed by 4 bases and the J gene end by 6 bases; junction bases not matched to a gene: 14. This CDR3 spans 17 amino acids.

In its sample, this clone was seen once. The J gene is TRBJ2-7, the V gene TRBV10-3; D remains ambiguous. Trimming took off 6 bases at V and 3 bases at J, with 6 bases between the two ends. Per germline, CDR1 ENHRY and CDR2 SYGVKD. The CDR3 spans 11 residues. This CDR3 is CAISAHYEQYF. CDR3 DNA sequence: TGTGCCATCAGCGCTCACTACGAGCAGTACTTC.

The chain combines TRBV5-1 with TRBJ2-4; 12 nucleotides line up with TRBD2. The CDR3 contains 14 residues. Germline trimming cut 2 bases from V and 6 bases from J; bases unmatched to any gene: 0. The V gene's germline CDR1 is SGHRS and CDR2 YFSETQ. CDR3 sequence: CASSLLAGGNIQYF. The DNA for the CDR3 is TGCGCCAGCAGCTTACTAGCGGGAGGAAACATTCAGTACTTC.

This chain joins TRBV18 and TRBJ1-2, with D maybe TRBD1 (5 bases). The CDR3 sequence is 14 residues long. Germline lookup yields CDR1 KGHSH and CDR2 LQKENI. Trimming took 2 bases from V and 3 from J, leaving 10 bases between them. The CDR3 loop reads CASSPGTEYYGYTF. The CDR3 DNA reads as TGTGCCAGCTCACCAGGGACGGAATACTATGGCTACACCTTC.

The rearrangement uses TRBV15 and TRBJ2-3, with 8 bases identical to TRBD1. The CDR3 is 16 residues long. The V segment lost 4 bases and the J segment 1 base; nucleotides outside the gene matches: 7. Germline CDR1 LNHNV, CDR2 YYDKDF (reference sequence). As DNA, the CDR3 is TGTGCCACCAGCACCGGACAGGGTTTGCGCACAGATACGCAGTATTTT. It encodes CATSTGQGLRTDTQYF.

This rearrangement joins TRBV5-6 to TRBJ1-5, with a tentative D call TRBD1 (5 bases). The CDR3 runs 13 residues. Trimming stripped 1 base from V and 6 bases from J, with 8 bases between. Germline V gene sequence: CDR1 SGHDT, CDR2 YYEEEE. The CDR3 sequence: CASSLTGAQPQHF. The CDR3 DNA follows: TGTGCCAGCAGCTTGACCGGGGCTCAGCCCCAGCATTTT.